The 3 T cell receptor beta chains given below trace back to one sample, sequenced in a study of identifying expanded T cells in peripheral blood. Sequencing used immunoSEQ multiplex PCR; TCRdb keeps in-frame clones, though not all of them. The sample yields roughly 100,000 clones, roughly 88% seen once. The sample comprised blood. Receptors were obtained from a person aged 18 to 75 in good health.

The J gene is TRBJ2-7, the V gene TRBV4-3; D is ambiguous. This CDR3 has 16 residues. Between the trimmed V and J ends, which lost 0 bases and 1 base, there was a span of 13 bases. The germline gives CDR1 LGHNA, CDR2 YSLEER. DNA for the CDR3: TGCGCCAGCAGCCAAGATCATTGGGTAGGGTCCTACGAGCAGTACTTC. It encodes CASSQDHWVGSYEQYF.

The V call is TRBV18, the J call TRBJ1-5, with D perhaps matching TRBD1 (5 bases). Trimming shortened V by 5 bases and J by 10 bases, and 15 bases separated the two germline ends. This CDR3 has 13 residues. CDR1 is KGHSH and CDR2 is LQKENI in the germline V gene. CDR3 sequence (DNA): TGTGCCAGCTCAGGGACCGCCCAGGCACCCCAGCATTTT. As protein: CASSGTAQAPQHF. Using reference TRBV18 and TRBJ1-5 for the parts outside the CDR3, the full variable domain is NAGVMQNPRHLVRRRGQEARLRCSPMKGHSHVYWYRQLPEEGLKFMVYLQKENIIDESGMPKERFSAEFPKEGPSILRIQQVVRGDSAAYFCASSGTAQAPQHFGDGTRLSIL.

The CDR3 here is CASSLSGGVDGYTF. The CDR3 bases are TGCGCCAGCAGCTTATCAGGGGGCGTCGATGGCTACACCTTC. The rearrangement uses TRBV5-1 and TRBJ1-2, with TRBD1 identical over 8 bases. Trimming removed 2 bases from V and 6 bases from J; junction bases left unmatched: 6. The CDR3 is 14 residues long. Germline V gives CDR1 SGHRS, CDR2 YFSETQ.